This T cell receptor beta chain came from a study of shared clonotypes between healthy human individuals. As for the study in general: Donors consisted of a couple of women and a few men between 18 and 49.

As originally analysed: Junction-only sequences produced by ImmunoSEQ had no quality scores, so filtering differed. Clones were sequenced by immunoSEQ multiplex PCR, and TCRdb holds only the in-frame ones, with some missing. The V and J calls and clone size are taken from that table; D and trimming were inferred from the DNA. The sample records over a million clones, roughly 96% being singletons. The CDR3 sequence is 13 residues long. Germline V lookup: CDR1 MNHNS, CDR2 SASEGT. V lost 7 bases and J 4 bases, leaving 11 bases between the germline ends. Study-wide results and caveats: Several donors showed sharing of roughly 5% of naive CD4 clonotypes.

Concerning this clone: Its target is unknown.

The chain employs TRBV6-1 and TRBJ1-3; D is perhaps TRBD1 (5 bases). Sequenced: naive CD4+ T cells sorted from blood. The subset is: CD45RA+ positively selected. The source is a man aged 25-45 years in good health. CDR3 protein: CASKRDLGNTIYF. The CDR3 nucleotides read TGTGCCAGCAAACGGGACCTCGGAAACACCATATATTTT.